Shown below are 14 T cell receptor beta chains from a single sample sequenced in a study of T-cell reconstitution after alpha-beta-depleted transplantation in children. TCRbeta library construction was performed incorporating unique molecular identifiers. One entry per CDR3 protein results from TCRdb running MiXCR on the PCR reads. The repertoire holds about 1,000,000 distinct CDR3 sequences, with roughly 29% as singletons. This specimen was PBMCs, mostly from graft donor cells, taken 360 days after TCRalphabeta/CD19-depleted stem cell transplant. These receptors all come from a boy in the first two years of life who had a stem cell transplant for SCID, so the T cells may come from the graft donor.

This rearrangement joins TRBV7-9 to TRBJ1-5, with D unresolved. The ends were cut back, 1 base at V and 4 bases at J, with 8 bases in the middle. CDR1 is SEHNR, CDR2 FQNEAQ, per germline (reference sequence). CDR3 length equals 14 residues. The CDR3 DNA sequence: TGTGCCAGCAGCTTAGGGCCGCAAAATCAGCCCCAGCATTTT. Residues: CASSLGPQNQPQHF.

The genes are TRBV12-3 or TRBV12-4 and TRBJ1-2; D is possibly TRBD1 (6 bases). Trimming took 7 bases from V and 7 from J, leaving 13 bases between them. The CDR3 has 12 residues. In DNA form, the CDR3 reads TGTGCCAGCACCCGGACAGCCCGTGGCTACACCTTC. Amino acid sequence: CASTRTARGYTF.

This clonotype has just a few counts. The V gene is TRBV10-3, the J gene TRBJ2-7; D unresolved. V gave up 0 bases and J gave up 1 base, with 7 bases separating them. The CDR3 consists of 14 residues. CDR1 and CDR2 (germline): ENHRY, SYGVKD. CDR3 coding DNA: TGTGCCATCAGTGAGTCGAAGGCATCCTACGAGCAGTACTTC. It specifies CAISESKASYEQYF.

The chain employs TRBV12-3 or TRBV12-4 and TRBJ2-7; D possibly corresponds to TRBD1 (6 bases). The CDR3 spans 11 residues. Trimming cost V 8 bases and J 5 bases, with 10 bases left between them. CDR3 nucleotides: TGTGCCAGCCAACAGGGCCACGAGCAGTACTTC. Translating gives CASQQGHEQYF.

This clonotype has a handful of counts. The DNA for the CDR3 is TGTGCCACCGGTAGGGGAGGGTCCTACAATGAGCAGTTCTTC. This translates into CATGRGGSYNEQFF. V gene TRBV15 combines with J gene TRBJ2-1; 7 positions agree with TRBD2. The CDR3 has 14 amino acids. Per the germline V gene, CDR1 is LNHNV and CDR2 is YYDKDF (reference sequence). V was pared by 8 bases and J by 1 base, with 5 bases of the junction left unmatched.

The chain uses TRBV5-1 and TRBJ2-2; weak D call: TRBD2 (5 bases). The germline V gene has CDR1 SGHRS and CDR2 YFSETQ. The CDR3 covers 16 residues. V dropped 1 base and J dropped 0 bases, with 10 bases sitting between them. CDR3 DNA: TGCGCCAGCAGCTTGTTCGGGGTTCCGAACACCGGGGAGCTGTTTTTT. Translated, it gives CASSLFGVPNTGELFF. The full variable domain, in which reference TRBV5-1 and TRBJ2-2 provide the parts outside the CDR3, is KAGVTQTPRYLIKTRGQQVTLSCSPISGHRSVSWYQQTPGQGLQFLFEYFSETQRNKGNFPGRFSGRQFSNSRSEMNVSTLELGDSALYLCASSLFGVPNTGELFFGEGSRLTVL.

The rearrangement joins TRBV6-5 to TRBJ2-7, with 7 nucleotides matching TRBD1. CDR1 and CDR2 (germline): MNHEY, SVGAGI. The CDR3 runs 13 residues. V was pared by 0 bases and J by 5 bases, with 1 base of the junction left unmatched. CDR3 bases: TGTGCCAGCAGTTACTCCGGGACAGACGAGCAGTACTTC. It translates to CASSYSGTDEQYF.

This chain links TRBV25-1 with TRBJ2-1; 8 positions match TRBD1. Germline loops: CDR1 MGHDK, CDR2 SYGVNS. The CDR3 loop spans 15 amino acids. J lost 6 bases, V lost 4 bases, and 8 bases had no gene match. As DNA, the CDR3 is TGTGCCAGCAGTGGACGGACAGGGACGGCCAATGAGCAGTTCTTC. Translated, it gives CASSGRTGTANEQFF.

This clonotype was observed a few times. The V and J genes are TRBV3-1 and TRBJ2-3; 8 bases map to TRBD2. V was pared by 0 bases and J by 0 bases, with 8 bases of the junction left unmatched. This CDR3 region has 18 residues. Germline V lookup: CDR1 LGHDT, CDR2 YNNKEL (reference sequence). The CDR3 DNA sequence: TGTGCCAGCAGCCAAGATTGGACTAGCCGCCTTAGCACAGATACGCAGTATTTT. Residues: CASSQDWTSRLSTDTQYF.

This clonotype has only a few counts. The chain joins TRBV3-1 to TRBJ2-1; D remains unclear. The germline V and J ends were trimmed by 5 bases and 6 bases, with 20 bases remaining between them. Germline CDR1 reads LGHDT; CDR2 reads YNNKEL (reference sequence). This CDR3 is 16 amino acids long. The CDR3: CASSRTYPGRSNEQFF. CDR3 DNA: TGTGCCAGCAGCAGAACCTATCCCGGACGGTCCAATGAGCAGTTCTTC.

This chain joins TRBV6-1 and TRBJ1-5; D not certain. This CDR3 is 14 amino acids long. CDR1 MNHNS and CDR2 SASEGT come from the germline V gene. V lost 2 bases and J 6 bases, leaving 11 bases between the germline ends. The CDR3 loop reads CASSELGLSQPQHF. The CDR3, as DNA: TGTGCCAGCAGTGAATTGGGGTTGTCTCAGCCCCAGCATTTT.

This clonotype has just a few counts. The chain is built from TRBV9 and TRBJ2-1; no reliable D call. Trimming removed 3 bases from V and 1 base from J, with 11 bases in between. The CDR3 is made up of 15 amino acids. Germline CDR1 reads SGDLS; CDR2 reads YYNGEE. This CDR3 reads CASSEWTESYNEQFF. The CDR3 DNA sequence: TGTGCCAGCAGCGAGTGGACGGAATCCTACAATGAGCAGTTCTTC.

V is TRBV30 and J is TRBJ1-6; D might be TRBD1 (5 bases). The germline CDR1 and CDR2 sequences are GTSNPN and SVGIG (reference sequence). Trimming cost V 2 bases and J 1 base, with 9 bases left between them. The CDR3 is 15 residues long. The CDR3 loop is CAWSPKGSYNSPLHF. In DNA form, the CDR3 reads TGTGCCTGGAGTCCTAAGGGGTCCTATAATTCACCCCTCCACTTT.

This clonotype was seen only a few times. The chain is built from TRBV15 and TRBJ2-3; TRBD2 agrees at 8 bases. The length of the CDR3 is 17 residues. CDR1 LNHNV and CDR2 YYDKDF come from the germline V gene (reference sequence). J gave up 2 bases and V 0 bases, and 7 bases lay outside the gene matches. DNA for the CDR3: TGTGCCACCAGCAGAGATCAGGTAGCGGGGACCACAGATACGCAGTATTTT. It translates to CATSRDQVAGTTDTQYF. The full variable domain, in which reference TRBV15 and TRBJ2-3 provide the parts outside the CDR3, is DAMVIQNPRYQVTQFGKPVTLSCSQTLNHNVMYWYQQKSSQAPKLLFHYYDKDFNNEADTPDNFQSRRPNTSFCFLDIRSPGLGDTAMYLCATSRDQVAGTTDTQYFGPGTRLTVL.